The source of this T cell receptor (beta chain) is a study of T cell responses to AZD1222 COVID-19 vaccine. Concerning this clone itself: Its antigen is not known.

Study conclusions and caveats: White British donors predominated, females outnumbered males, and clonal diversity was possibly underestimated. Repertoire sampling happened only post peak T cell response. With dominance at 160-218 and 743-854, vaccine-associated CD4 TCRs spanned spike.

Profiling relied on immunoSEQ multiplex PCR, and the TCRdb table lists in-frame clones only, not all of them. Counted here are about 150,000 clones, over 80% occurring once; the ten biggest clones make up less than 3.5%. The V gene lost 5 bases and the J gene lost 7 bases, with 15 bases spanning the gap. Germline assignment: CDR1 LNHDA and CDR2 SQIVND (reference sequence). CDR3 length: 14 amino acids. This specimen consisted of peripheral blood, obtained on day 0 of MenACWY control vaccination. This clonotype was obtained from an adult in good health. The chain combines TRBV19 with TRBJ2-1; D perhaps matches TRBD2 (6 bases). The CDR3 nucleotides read TGTGCCAGTAGTGGTCGAGCTAGCGCAAATGAGCAGTTCTTC. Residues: CASSGRASANEQFF.